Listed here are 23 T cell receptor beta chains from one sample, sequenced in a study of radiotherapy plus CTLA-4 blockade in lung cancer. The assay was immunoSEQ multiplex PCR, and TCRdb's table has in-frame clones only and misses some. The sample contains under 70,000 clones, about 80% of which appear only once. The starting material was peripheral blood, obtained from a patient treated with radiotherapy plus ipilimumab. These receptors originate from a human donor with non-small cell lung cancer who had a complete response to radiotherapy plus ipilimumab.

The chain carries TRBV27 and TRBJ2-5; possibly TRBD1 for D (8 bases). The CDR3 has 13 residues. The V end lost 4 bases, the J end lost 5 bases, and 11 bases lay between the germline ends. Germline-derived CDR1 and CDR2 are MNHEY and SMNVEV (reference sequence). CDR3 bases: TGTGCCAGCAGTTACAGGGGGGGCGAGACCCAGTACTTC. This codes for CASSYRGGETQYF.

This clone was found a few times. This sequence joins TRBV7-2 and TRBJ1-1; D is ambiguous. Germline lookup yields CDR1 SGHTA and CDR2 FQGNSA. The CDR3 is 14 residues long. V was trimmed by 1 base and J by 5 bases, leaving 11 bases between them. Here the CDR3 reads CASSLGTARTEAFF. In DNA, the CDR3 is TGTGCCAGCAGCTTAGGGACGGCGAGGACTGAAGCTTTCTTT.

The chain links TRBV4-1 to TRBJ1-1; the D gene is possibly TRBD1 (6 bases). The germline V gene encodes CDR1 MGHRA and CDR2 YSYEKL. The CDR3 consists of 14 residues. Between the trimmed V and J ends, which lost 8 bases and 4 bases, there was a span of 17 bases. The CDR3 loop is CASAGGVRGTEAFF. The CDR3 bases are TGCGCCAGCGCGGGGGGCGTCCGGGGCACTGAAGCTTTCTTT.

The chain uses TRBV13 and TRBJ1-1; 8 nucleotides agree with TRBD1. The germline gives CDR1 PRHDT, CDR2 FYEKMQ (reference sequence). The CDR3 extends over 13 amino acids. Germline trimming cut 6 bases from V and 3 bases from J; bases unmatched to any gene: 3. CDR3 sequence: CASSSDRDTEAFF. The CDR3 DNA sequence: TGTGCCAGCAGTTCGGACAGGGACACTGAAGCTTTCTTT. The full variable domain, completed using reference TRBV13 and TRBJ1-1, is AAGVIQSPRHLIKEKRETATLKCYPIPRHDTVYWYQQGPGQDPQFLISFYEKMQSDKGSIPDRFSAQQFSDYHSELNMSSLELGDSALYFCASSSDRDTEAFFGQGTRLTVV.

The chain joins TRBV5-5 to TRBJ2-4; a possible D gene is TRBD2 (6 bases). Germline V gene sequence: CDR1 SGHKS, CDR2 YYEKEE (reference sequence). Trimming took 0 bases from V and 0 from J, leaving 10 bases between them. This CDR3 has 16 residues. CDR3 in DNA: TGTGCCAGCAGCTTGGGATTAGCGGAAGCCAAAAACATTCAGTACTTC. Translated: CASSLGLAEAKNIQYF. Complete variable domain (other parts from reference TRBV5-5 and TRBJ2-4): DAGVTQSPTHLIKTRGQQVTLRCSPISGHKSVSWYQQVLGQGPQFIFQYYEKEERGRGNFPDRFSARQFPNYSSELNVNALLLGDSALYLCASSLGLAEAKNIQYFGAGTRLSVL.

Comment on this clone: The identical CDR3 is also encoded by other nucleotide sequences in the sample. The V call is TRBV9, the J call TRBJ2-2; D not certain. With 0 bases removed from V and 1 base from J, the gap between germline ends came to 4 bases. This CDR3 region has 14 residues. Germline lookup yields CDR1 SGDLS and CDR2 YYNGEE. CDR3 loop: CASSVGGNTGELFF. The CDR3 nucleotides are TGTGCCAGCAGCGTAGGTGGGAACACCGGGGAGCTGTTTTTT.

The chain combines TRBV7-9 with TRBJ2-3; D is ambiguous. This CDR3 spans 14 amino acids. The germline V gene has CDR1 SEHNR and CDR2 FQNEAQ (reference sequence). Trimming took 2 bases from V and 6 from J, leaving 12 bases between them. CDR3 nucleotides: TGTGCCAGCAGCTTACTACTGCTGGGGGATACGCAGTATTTT. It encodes CASSLLLLGDTQYF.

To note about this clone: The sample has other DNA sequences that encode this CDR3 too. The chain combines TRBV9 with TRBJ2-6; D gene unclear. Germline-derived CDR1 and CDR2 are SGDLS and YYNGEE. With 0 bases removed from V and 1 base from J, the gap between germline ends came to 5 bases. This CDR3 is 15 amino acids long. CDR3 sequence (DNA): TGTGCCAGCAGCGTAGAAGGTTCTGGGGCCAACGTCCTGACTTTC. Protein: CASSVEGSGANVLTF.

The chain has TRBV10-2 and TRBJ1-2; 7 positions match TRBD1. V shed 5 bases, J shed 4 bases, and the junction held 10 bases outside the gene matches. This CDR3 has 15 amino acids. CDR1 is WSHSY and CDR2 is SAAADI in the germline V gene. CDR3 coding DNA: TGCGCCAGCAGTACCCCGACAGGGAACATCTATGGCTACACCTTC. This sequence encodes CASSTPTGNIYGYTF.

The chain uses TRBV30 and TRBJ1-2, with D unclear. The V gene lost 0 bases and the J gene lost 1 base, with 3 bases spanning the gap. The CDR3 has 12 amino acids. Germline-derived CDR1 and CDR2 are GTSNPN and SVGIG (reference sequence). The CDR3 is CAWSVLNYGYTF. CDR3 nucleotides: TGTGCCTGGAGTGTACTTAACTATGGCTACACCTTC.

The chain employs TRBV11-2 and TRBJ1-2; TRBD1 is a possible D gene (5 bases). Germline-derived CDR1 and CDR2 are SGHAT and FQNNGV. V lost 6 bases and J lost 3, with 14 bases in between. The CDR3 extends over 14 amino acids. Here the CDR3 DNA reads TGTGCCAGCAGTCCGGGACGGGAGTACTATGGCTACACCTTC. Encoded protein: CASSPGREYYGYTF.

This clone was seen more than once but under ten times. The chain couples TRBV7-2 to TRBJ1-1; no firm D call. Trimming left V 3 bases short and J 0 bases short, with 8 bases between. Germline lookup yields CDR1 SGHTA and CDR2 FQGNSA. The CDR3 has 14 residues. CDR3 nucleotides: TGTGCCAGCAGCTTGGGCGGAATGAACACTGAAGCTTTCTTT. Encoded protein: CASSLGGMNTEAFF.

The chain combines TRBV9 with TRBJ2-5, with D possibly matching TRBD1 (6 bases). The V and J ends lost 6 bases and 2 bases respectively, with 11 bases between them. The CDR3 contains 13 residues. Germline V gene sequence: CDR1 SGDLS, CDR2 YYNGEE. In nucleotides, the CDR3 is TGTGCCAGCAACTGGGACACTCAAGAGACCCAGTACTTC. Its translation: CASNWDTQETQYF. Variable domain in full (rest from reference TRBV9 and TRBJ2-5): DSGVTQTPKHLITATGQRVTLRCSPRSGDLSVYWYQQSLDQGLQFLIQYYNGEERAKGNILERFSAQQFPDLHSELNLSSLELGDSALYFCASNWDTQETQYFGPGTRLLVL.

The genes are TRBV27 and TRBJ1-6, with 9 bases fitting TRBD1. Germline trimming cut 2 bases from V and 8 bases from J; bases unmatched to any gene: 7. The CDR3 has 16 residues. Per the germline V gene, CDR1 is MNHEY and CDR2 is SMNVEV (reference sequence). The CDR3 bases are TGTGCCAGCAGTTTACTAAGGGGACAGGGTTATTCACCCCTCCACTTT. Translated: CASSLLRGQGYSPLHF.

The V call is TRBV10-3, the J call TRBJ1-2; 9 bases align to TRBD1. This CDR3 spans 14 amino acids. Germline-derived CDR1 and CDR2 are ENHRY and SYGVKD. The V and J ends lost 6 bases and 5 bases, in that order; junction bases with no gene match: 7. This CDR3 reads CAIRDPGTGYGYTF. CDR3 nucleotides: TGTGCCATCAGGGATCCCGGGACAGGGTATGGCTACACCTTC.

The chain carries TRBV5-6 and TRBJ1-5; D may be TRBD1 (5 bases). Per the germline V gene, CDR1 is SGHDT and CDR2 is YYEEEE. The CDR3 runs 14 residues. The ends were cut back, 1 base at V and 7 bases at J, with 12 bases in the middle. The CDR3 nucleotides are TGTGCCAGCAGCTTGACAGGAAGAAACCAGCCCCAGCATTTT. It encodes CASSLTGRNQPQHF.

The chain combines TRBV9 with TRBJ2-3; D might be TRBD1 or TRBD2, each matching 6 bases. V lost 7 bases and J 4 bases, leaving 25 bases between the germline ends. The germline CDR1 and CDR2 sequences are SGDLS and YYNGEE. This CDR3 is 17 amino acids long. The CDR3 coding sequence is TGTGCCAGCCCCCTGGCCCGGAGGGGGGCCGAATCAGATACGCAGTATTTT. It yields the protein CASPLARRGAESDTQYF.

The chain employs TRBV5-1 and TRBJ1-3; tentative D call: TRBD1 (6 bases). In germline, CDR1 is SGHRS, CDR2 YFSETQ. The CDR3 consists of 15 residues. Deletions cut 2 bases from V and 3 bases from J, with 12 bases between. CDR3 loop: CASSFTQGYGNTIYF. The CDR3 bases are TGCGCCAGCAGCTTCACACAGGGTTATGGAAACACCATATATTTT. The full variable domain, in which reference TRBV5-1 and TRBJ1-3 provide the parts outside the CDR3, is KAGVTQTPRYLIKTRGQQVTLSCSPISGHRSVSWYQQTPGQGLQFLFEYFSETQRNKGNFPGRFSGRQFSNSRSEMNVSTLELGDSALYLCASSFTQGYGNTIYFGEGSWLTVV.

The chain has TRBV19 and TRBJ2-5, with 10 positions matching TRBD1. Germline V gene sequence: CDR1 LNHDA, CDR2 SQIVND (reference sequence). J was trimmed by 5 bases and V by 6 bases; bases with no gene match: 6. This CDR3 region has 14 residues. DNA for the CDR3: TGTGCCAGTAGACGGACAGGGGGTGTGGAGACCCAGTACTTC. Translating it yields CASRRTGGVETQYF.

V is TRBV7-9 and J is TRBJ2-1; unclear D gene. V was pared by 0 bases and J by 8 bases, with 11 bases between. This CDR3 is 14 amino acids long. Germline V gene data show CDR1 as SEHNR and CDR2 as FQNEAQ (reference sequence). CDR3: CASSLARLLDEQFF. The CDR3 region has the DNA TGTGCCAGCAGCTTAGCGCGGCTACTGGATGAGCAGTTCTTC.

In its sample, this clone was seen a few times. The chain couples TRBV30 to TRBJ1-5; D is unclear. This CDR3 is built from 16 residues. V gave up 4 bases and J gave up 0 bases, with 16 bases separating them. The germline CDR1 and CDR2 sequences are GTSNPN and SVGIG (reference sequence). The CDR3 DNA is TGTGCCTGGAATTCTCCGGGATCTACTAGCAATCAGCCCCAGCATTTT. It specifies CAWNSPGSTSNQPQHF. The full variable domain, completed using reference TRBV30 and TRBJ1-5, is SQTIHQWPATLVQPVGSPLSLECTVEGTSNPNLYWYRQAAGRGLQLLFYSVGIGQISSEVPQNLSASRPQDRQFILSSKKLLLSDSGFYLCAWNSPGSTSNQPQHFGDGTRLSIL.

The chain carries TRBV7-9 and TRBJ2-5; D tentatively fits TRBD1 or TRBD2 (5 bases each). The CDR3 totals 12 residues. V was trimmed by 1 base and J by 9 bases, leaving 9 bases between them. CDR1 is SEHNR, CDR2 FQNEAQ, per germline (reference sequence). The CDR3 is CASSLGPGPQYF. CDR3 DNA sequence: TGTGCCAGCAGCTTAGGCCCGGGACCCCAGTACTTC. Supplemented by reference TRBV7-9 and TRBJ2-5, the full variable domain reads DTGVSQNPRHKITKRGQNVTFRCDPISEHNRLYWYRQTLGQGPEFLTYFQNEAQLEKSRLLSDRFSAERPKGSFSTLEIQRTEQGDSAMYLCASSLGPGPQYFGPGTRLLVL.

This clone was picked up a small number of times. In DNA form, the CDR3 reads TGTGCCAGCAGCTTAACCAGGTACACTGAAGCTTTCTTT. It translates to CASSLTRYTEAFF. The V and J genes are TRBV7-6 and TRBJ1-1; D gene uncertain. Deletions cut 2 bases from V and 3 bases from J, with 7 bases between. Germline-derived CDR1 and CDR2 are SGHVS and FNYEAQ. This CDR3 spans 13 amino acids.